This TCR beta chain was documented in a study of identical twins. Template switching supplied a universal primer site; unique molecular identifiers were carried on the cDNA. TCRdb used MiXCR to reprocess the 5' RACE reads, holding one entry per CDR3 protein. The sample records some 500,000 distinct CDR3 sequences, approximately 15% being singletons. This CDR3 comprises 13 residues. Germline V gene lookup returns CDR1 MGHRA and CDR2 YSYEKL. The germline V and J ends were trimmed by 2 bases and 7 bases, with 11 bases remaining between them. Overall study results and limits: In cord blood, abundant beta clonotypes had fewer insertions; memory showed no trend.

Details on this clonotype: Its target is unknown.

The sample also formed part of further work on yellow fever vaccine responses in identical twins.

The chain uses TRBV4-1 and TRBJ1-2; a possible D gene is TRBD1 (6 bases). This receptor was obtained from a woman between 18 and 29 years old in good health. The sequenced sample consisted of CD4+ T cells sorted from blood. CDR3 protein: CASSQPGVGGYTF. The CDR3 DNA reads TGCGCCAGCAGCCAACCAGGGGTGGGTGGCTACACCTTC.